This TCR beta chain came from a study of Ad26.COV2.S vaccination and SARS-CoV-2 variants. Study information: Each vaccinee took Ad26.COV2.S intramuscularly, once or twice 56 days apart.

Treatment reported: 19 received Ad26.COV2.S at low or high dose, single or two shots; 5 received placebo; per-sample allocation not given. After the first vaccine or placebo injection, samples were drawn on day 63. Vaccine was an Ad26 vector expressing Wuhan-strain SARS-CoV-2 spike. Measured with immunoSEQ multiplex PCR; TCRdb has only the in-frame clones, and not every one. Of nearly 400,000 clones detected, approximately 90% appear once; the ten largest clones hold about 1.9%. Germline V gene data show CDR1 as MGHRA and CDR2 as YSYEKL. With V trimmed by 0 bases and J by 2 bases, 10 bases remained unmatched. The CDR3 length is 17 residues.

This specimen was peripheral blood, taken in a trial of Ad26.COV2.S vaccine versus placebo. This receptor was obtained from a person between 18 and 65 years old who received the Ad26.COV2.S COVID-19 vaccine or a placebo. The chain employs TRBV4-1 and TRBJ2-7, with 7 bases aligning to TRBD1. CDR3 sequence reads: CASSQDLLVDRAYEQYF. The CDR3 DNA reads TGCGCCAGCAGCCAAGATTTACTTGTAGACAGGGCCTACGAGCAGTACTTC.